This TCR beta chain was found in a study of cytomegalovirus exposure and HLA in healthy donors. General observations from the study: TCR beta chain V- and J-gene trimming was linked, in a later analysis, to a missense variant in DCLRE1C. Donors were assumed by presence/absence analyses to have roughly uniform sequencing depth. A previous analysis found most TCR beta V segments productive roughly 90% or roughly 30% of the time.

Note on this clone: Its antigen is as yet unknown.

The study ran its PCR with 60 Vbeta and 13 Jbeta primers. Methods used by the authors: The authors later counted about 80 million unique TCR beta chains, 9 million to 14 million of them shared. Sequencing used immunoSEQ multiplex PCR; TCRdb keeps in-frame clones, though not all of them. V, J and clone size are taken as reported in that table, and D and trimming were inferred from the DNA itself. The data hold about 54,000 clones, with approximately 77% observed a single time. Sequencing was performed on PBMCs. The clonotype originates from a woman between 18 and 29 years old in good health and CMV-seronegative.

CDR3 amino acids: CASSSGQAEAFF. The CDR3, as DNA: TGTGCCAGTAGTTCCGGACAGGCTGAAGCTTTCTTT. This chain uses TRBV19 with TRBJ1-1, with 7 bases fitting TRBD1. Germline V gives CDR1 LNHDA, CDR2 SQIVND (reference sequence). J lost 6 bases, V lost 5 bases, and 3 bases had no gene match. The CDR3 runs 12 residues.